The 24 T cell receptor beta chains listed next were all sequenced from one sample in a study of blood T cells in healthy people across ages (dated by TCRdb to between 2014 and 2017). Library generation was performed with 5' RACE. For sequencing, an Illumina HiSeq 2500 was employed. The second PCR ran for roughly 7 to 12 cycles and used a J-beta primer mix along with a sample-barcoded 5' primer. The public reads were run again by TCRdb, first through fastp at Q25 and then through MiXCR, and only productive beta chains were kept. Every CDR3 protein is listed once, alongside the most common genes and DNA of its rows. The sample table lists over a million distinct CDR3 sequences, roughly 43% of them with a count of one. The ten largest clones take up less than 5% of the sample. The source material was blood. Every receptor here comes from a woman younger than 35 in good health.

V is TRBV10-3 and J is TRBJ1-5; D is undetermined. The CDR3 totals 15 residues. V gave up 0 bases and J gave up 10 bases, with 16 bases separating them. CDR1 and CDR2 (germline): ENHRY, SYGVKD. Written as DNA, the CDR3 is TGTGCCATCAGTGAGTCCAGACGAAGCTCTCAACCCCAGCATTTT. This codes for CAISESRRSSQPQHF.

The CDR3 loop is CASAAPNQPQHF. In DNA, the CDR3 is TGTGCCAGCGCAGCTCCTAATCAGCCCCAGCATTTT. The chain recombines TRBV6-6 with TRBJ1-5; no firm D call. Germline V gene sequence: CDR1 MNHNY, CDR2 SVGAGI (reference sequence). Trimming shortened V by 8 bases and J by 4 bases, and 9 bases separated the two germline ends. CDR3 size: 12 residues.

The rearrangement joins TRBV20-1 to TRBJ2-1; 10 bases are shared with TRBD2. From germline, CDR1 is DFQATT and CDR2 SNEGSKA (reference sequence). The V and J ends lost 5 bases and 8 bases, in that order; junction bases with no gene match: 12. CDR3 length: 15 residues. This CDR3 reads CSARNPSGSMYEQFF. In DNA form, the CDR3 reads TGCAGTGCTCGCAACCCTAGCGGGAGTATGTATGAGCAGTTCTTC.

The rearrangement joins TRBV7-8 to TRBJ1-2, with D unclear. Germline V gives CDR1 SGHVS, CDR2 FQNEAQ. V dropped 2 bases and J dropped 0 bases, with 16 bases sitting between them. The CDR3 totals 17 residues. The CDR3 bases are TGTGCCAGCAGCTTAAAATCCCGTAATCTAGCTAACTATGGCTACACCTTC. It codes for CASSLKSRNLANYGYTF.

J is TRBJ2-1 and V is TRBV20-1, with D perhaps matching TRBD2 (5 bases). The CDR3 runs 14 residues. From germline, CDR1 is DFQATT and CDR2 SNEGSKA (reference sequence). V dropped 3 bases and J dropped 3 bases, with 12 bases sitting between them. The CDR3 bases are TGCAGTGCTAGGGACTCAACCTACTACAATGAGCAGTTCTTC. Residues: CSARDSTYYNEQFF.

This rearrangement joins TRBV20-1 to TRBJ2-4; 11 bases line up with TRBD2. V lost 7 bases and J lost 13; bases outside the gene matches: 15. The CDR3 totals 14 residues. Germline CDR1 is DFQATT and CDR2 is SNEGSKA (reference sequence). CDR3 protein: CSGLSGGVVREQYF. The CDR3 DNA sequence: TGCAGTGGACTTAGCGGGGGGGTGGTAAGGGAGCAGTACTTC.

The J gene is TRBJ2-3, the V gene TRBV2; 7 bases are shared with TRBD1. V was clipped by 5 bases and J by 1 base; unmatched bases: 6. There are 15 residues in the CDR3. Per the germline V gene, CDR1 is SNHLY and CDR2 is FYNNEI. The CDR3 DNA reads TGTGCCAGCAGTCCCGACAGGGAACGCACAGATACGCAGTATTTT. As protein: CASSPDRERTDTQYF.

The V and J genes are TRBV27 and TRBJ2-4; 16 bases match TRBD2. V trimming: 6 bases; J trimming: 7 bases; junction bases outside the gene matches: 6. The CDR3 loop spans 16 amino acids. The germline gives CDR1 MNHEY, CDR2 SMNVEV (reference sequence). CDR3 residues: CASSVPGLAGGNIQYF. The CDR3 coding sequence is TGTGCCAGCAGCGTCCCGGGACTAGCGGGGGGGAACATTCAGTACTTC.

Worth noting for this clonotype: A much more abundant neighbour one base away suggests this may be a read error. CDR3 nucleotides: TGTGCCAGCAGTGAAGCGCGGCATATCTCCAATGAGCAGTTCTTC. It codes for CASSEARHISNEQFF. The V gene is TRBV2, the J gene TRBJ2-1; D remains unclear. V gave up 0 bases and J gave up 6 bases, with 12 bases separating them. CDR1 is SNHLY, CDR2 FYNNEI, per germline. The CDR3 consists of 15 residues.

The rearrangement joins TRBV29-1 to TRBJ2-7; D gene unclear. CDR3 length: 13 residues. CDR1 and CDR2 from the germline V gene are SQVTM and ANQGSEA. Trimming stripped 4 bases from V and 0 bases from J, with 10 bases between. CDR3 sequence: CSVGAVSSYEQYF. The CDR3 DNA follows: TGCAGCGTTGGTGCAGTGAGCTCCTACGAGCAGTACTTC.

This clonotype was counted only a few times. The gene calls are TRBV6-1 and TRBJ1-1; D gene ambiguous. Trimming removed 7 bases at V and 0 bases at J, with 3 bases between. The CDR3 is 11 amino acids. The V gene's germline CDR1 is MNHNS and CDR2 SASEGT. For the CDR3, the DNA is TGTGCCAGCAATCTGAACACTGAAGCTTTCTTT. It is translated as CASNLNTEAFF.

The CDR3: CSALGSERYEQYF. As DNA, the CDR3 is TGCAGTGCCTTAGGGAGCGAAAGATACGAGCAGTACTTC. This rearrangement joins TRBV20-1 to TRBJ2-7; possibly TRBD2 for D (5 bases). Germline CDR1 reads DFQATT; CDR2 reads SNEGSKA (reference sequence). Trimming removed 6 bases at V and 4 bases at J, with 16 bases between. This CDR3 spans 13 amino acids.

In this sample, this clonotype turned up a few times. V is TRBV12-5 and J is TRBJ2-5; no clear D. This CDR3 spans 15 amino acids. V lost 4 bases and J 3 bases, leaving 15 bases between the germline ends. CDR1 is LGHNT and CDR2 is FRNRAP in the germline V gene. For the CDR3, the DNA is TGTGCTAGTGGTTCCGGCCCTTTTCCGGAAGAGACCCAGTACTTC. This translates into CASGSGPFPEETQYF. The full variable domain, in which reference TRBV12-5 and TRBJ2-5 provide the parts outside the CDR3, is DARVTQTPRHKVTEMGQEVTMRCQPILGHNTVFWYRQTMMQGLELLAYFRNRAPLDDSGMPKDRFSAEMPDATLATLKIQPSEPRDSAVYFCASGSGPFPEETQYFGPGTRLLVL.

About this clonotype itself: It may be a read error: a sequence one base away is much more abundant. CDR3 residues: CSAMGAYTQYF. CDR3 DNA: TGCAGTGCGATGGGAGCATATACGCAGTATTTT. This chain joins TRBV20-1 and TRBJ2-3; D may be TRBD2 (5 bases). V lost 6 bases to trimming and J lost 7 bases, with 11 bases between them. Germline CDR1 and CDR2: DFQATT and SNEGSKA (reference sequence). CDR3 length: 11 amino acids.

CDR3 in DNA: TGTGCCTGGAGTGGGGGCAGTAACTCCTACGAGCAGTACTTC. The encoded protein is CAWSGGSNSYEQYF. The gene calls are TRBV30 and TRBJ2-7, with a tentative D call TRBD1 (5 bases). CDR1 is GTSNPN, CDR2 SVGIG, per germline (reference sequence). This CDR3 has 14 amino acids. Trimming took off 1 base at V and 0 bases at J, with 10 bases between the two ends.

The V and J genes are TRBV9 and TRBJ2-7; the D is unclear. V dropped 0 bases and J dropped 7 bases, with 5 bases sitting between them. Germline CDR1 SGDLS, CDR2 YYNGEE. The CDR3 sequence is 11 residues long. The CDR3 reads CASSVATEQYF. CDR3 sequence (DNA): TGTGCCAGCAGCGTAGCTACTGAGCAGTACTTC.

This chain connects TRBV20-1 to TRBJ2-5; D tentatively reads TRBD1 or TRBD2 (6 bases each). The DNA end is more similar to TRBJ2-7, so the J call may be wrong. The germline gives CDR1 DFQATT, CDR2 SNEGSKA (reference sequence). The CDR3 is 16 amino acids. The CDR3 coding sequence is TGCAGTGCTAGGGGGGTTAAGGGGGGCGAAGGGTACGAGCAGTACTTC. Translating gives CSARGVKGGEGYEQYF.

This clonotype was seen at least ten times. CDR3 nucleotide sequence: TGTGCCAGCAGTCCCGGGACTATCCCCTACGAGCAGTACTTC. The encoded protein is CASSPGTIPYEQYF. The genes are TRBV27 and TRBJ2-7, with TRBD2 matching over 7 bases. The V and J ends lost 5 bases and 2 bases, in that order; junction bases with no gene match: 6. CDR1 and CDR2 from the germline V gene are MNHEY and SMNVEV (reference sequence). The CDR3 loop spans 14 amino acids.

V and J are TRBV9 and TRBJ2-1, with 7 bases lining up with TRBD1. The V gene's germline CDR1 is SGDLS and CDR2 YYNGEE. Unmatched junction bases numbered 4, after V lost 0 bases and J lost 4 bases. The CDR3 sequence is 15 residues long. The CDR3: CASSVDPGQYNEQFF. The DNA of the CDR3 is TGTGCCAGCAGCGTAGACCCGGGACAGTACAATGAGCAGTTCTTC.

This clonotype was picked up a small number of times. The rearrangement joins TRBV20-1 to TRBJ2-1; 8 bases agree with TRBD1. J gave up 7 bases and V 5 bases, and 19 bases lay outside the gene matches. The CDR3 consists of 17 residues. CDR1 is DFQATT, CDR2 SNEGSKA, per germline (reference sequence). Written as DNA, the CDR3 is TGCAGTGCTTTAGTTCCCCCCCAGGACAGGGTAAGAAATGAGCAGTTCTTC. This encodes CSALVPPQDRVRNEQFF.

This clonotype was seen many times. The gene calls are TRBV6-2 or TRBV6-3 and TRBJ2-3; TRBD1 matches at 9 bases. This CDR3 has 16 amino acids. The junction had 11 bases not matched to a gene; V was cut back by 7 bases and J by 3 bases. Germline CDR1 and CDR2: MNHEY and SVGEGT. The CDR3 region has the DNA TGTGCCAGCAAATGGTCTCTGGACAGGGGAACAGATACGCAGTATTTT. The encoded protein is CASKWSLDRGTDTQYF.

The chain recombines TRBV20-1 with TRBJ1-5; D call uncertain. This CDR3 has 12 amino acids. V shed 4 bases and J shed 3 bases, with 7 bases lying between them. Germline V gene data show CDR1 as DFQATT and CDR2 as SNEGSKA (reference sequence). The DNA of the CDR3 is TGCAGTGCTACCAGGTACAATCAGCCCCAGCATTTT. Amino acids: CSATRYNQPQHF.

This clonotype showed up just a few times. This chain joins TRBV29-1 and TRBJ2-5, with TRBD1 identical over 8 bases. Trimming cost V 6 bases and J 11 bases; bases outside gene matches: 8. The germline V gene has CDR1 SQVTM and CDR2 ANQGSEA. CDR3 size: 11 residues. CDR3 DNA sequence: TGCAGCGTGGACAGGGATCAGGAGCAGTACTTC. The encoded protein is CSVDRDQEQYF.

In the case of this clonotype: The junction does not match germline at one end; this may be a read error. The chain recombines TRBV7-7 with TRBJ2-2; D not resolved. CDR3 length equals 16 residues. The germline V gene encodes CDR1 SSHAT and CDR2 FNYEAQ (reference sequence). The CDR3 DNA is TGTGCTAGCAGCCTGACCCTTGGTGCGAACACCGGGGAGCTGTTTTTT. Amino acids: CASSLTLGANTGELFF.